The sequence of this T cell receptor beta chain was determined in a study of siplizumab effects on memory and regulatory T cells. V was clipped by 2 bases and J by 1 base, with 5 bases between them. Germline V gives CDR1 SGHTA, CDR2 FQGTGA. The CDR3 spans 13 residues. Every sample had about 100,000 of its TCR templates assayed. Clones were sequenced by immunoSEQ multiplex PCR, and TCRdb holds only the in-frame ones, with some missing. The sample gives about 110,000 clones, about 93% of which show up once; about 0.32% is in the top ten. This clone was seen a few times. The sample holds other DNA sequences that translate to the same CDR3.

V and J are TRBV7-3 and TRBJ1-1; D gene unclear. This sequence was found in a human donor in good health. The sequenced sample was CD4+ T cells sorted from blood. The CDR3 nucleotides are TGTGCCAGCAGCTTAGATAGGAACACTGAAGCTTTCTTT. Protein product: CASSLDRNTEAFF.